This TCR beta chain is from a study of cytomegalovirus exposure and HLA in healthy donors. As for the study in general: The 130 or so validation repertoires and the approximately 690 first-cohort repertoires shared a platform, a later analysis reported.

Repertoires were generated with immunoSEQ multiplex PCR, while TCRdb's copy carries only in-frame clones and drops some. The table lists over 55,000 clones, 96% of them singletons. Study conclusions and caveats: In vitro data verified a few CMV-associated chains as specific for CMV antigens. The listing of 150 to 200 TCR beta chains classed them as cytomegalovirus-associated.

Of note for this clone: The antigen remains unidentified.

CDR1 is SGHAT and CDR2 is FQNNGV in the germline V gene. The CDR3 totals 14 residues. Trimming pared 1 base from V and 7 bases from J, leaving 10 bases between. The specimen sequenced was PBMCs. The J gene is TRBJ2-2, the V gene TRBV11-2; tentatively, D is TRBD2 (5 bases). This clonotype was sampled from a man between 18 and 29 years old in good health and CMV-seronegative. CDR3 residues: CASSLVLSDGELFF. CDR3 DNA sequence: TGTGCCAGCAGCTTAGTTCTTAGCGACGGGGAGCTGTTTTTT.